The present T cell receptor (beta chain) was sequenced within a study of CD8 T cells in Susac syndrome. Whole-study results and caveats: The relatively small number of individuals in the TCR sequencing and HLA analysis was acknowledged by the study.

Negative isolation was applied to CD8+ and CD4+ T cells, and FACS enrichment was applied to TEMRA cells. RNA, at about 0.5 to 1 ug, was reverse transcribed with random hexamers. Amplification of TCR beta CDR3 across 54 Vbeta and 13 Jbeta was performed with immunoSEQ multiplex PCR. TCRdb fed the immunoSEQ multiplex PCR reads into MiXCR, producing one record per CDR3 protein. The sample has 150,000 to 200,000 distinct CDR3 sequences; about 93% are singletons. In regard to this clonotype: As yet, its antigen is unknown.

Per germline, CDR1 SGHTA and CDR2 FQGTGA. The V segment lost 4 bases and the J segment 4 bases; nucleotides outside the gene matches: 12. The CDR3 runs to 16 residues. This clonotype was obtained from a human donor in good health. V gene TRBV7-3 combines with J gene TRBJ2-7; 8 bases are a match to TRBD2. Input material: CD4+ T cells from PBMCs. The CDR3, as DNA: TGTGCCAGCAGCTCGAGGATTAGCGGGGACGTATACGAGCAGTACTTC. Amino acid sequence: CASSSRISGDVYEQYF.